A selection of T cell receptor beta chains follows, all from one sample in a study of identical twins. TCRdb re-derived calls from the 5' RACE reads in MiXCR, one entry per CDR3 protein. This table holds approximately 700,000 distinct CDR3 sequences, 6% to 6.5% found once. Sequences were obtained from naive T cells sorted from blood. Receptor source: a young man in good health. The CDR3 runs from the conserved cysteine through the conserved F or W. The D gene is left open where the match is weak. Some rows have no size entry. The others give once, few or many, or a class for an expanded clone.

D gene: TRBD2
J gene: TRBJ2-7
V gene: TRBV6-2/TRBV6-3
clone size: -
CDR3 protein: CASSSGLAVRYEQYF
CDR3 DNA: TGTGCCAGCAGTTCCGGACTAGCGGTCCGCTACGAGCAGTACTTC

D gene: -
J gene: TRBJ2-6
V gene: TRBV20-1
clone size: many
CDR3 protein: CSARDRDSGANVLTF
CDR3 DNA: TGCAGTGCTAGAGACAGGGACTCTGGGGCCAACGTCCTGACTTTC

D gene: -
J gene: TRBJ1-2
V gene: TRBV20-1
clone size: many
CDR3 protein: CSAREAAASIYGYTF
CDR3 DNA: TGCAGTGCTAGAGAGGCGGCAGCCTCAATTTATGGCTACACCTTC

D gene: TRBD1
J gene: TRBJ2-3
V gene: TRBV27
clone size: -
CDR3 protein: CASSLPTGQGVTDTQYF
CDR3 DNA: TGTGCCAGCAGTTTACCGACGGGACAGGGGGTGACAGATACGCAGTATTTT

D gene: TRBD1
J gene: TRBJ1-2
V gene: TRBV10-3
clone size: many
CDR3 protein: CAISGQGLGYTF
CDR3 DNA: TGTGCCATCAGCGGACAGGGGCTCGGCTACACCTTC

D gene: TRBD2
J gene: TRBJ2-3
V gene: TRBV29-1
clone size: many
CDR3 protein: CSVEGSSGAGATDTQYF
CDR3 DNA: TGCAGCGTAGAGGGATCGTCCGGTGCGGGAGCAACAGATACGCAGTATTTT

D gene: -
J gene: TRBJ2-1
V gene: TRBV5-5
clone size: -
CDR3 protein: CASSLIPGNNEQFF
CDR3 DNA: TGTGCCAGCAGCTTGATCCCAGGGAACAATGAGCAGTTCTTC

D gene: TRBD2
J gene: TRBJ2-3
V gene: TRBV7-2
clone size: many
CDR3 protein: CASNSGTSSTDTQYF
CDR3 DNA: TGTGCCAGCAACTCCGGGACTAGCTCGACAGATACGCAGTATTTT

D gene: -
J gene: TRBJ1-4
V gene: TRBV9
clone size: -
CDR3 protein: CASTSGPLGEKLFF
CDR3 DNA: TGTGCCAGCACCTCGGGCCCCCTGGGGGAAAAACTGTTTTTT

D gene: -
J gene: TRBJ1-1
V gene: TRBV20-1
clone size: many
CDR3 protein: CSARYRDFTEAFF
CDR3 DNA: TGCAGTGCTAGATACAGGGACTTCACTGAAGCTTTCTTT

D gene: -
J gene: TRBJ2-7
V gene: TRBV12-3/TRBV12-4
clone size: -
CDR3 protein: CASSFIGYEQYF
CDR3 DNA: TGTGCCAGCAGTTTTATCGGGTACGAGCAGTACTTC

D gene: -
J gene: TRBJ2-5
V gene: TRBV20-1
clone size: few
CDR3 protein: CSARVKALETQYF
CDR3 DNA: TGCAGTGCTAGGGTGAAGGCTCTGGAGACCCAGTACTTC

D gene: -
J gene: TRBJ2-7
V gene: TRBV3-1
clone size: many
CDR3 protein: CASSQDRGSSYEQYF
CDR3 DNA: TGTGCCAGCAGCCAAGATCGGGGGAGCTCCTACGAGCAGTACTTC

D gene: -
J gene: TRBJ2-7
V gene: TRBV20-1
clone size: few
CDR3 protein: CSLSRVTYEQYF
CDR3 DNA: TGCAGTCTATCCCGGGTCACGTACGAGCAGTACTTC

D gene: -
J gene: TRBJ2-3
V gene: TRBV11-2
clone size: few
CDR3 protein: CASSLGRGSYTDTQYF
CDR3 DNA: TGTGCCAGCAGCTTAGGTCGGGGAAGCTACACAGATACGCAGTATTTT

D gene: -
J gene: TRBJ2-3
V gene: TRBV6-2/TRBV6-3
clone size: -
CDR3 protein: CASSFHRETDTQYF
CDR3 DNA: TGTGCCAGCAGTTTTCACAGGGAAACAGATACGCAGTATTTT

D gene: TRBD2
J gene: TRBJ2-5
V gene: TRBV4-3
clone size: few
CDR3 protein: CASSKGTSGQETQYF
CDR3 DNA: TGCGCCAGCAGCAAAGGGACTAGCGGCCAAGAGACCCAGTACTTC

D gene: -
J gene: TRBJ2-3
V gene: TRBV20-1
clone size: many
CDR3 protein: CSARSRESTGPRDTQYF
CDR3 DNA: TGCAGTGCTAGGTCCCGGGAGTCGACAGGGCCAAGGGATACGCAGTATTTT

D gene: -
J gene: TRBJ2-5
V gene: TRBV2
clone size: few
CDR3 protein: CASSDRVPETQYF
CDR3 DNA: TGTGCCAGCAGTGATAGGGTTCCAGAGACCCAGTACTTC

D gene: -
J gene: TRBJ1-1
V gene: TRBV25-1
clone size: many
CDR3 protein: CASTGGMNTEAFF
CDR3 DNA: TGTGCCAGCACTGGGGGAATGAACACTGAAGCTTTCTTT

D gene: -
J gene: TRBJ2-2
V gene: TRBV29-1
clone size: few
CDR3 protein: CSGRGGNTGELFF
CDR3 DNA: TGCAGCGGCCGAGGAGGCAACACCGGGGAGCTGTTTTTT

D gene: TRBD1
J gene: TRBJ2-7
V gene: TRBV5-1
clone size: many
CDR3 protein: CASSFRDSSSEQYF
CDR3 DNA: TGCGCCAGCAGCTTCCGGGACAGTTCGTCGGAGCAGTACTTC

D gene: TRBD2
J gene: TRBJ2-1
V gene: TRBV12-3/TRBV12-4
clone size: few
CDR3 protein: CASSPSGSNGNEQFF
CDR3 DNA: TGTGCCAGCAGCCCTAGCGGGAGTAATGGGAATGAGCAGTTCTTC

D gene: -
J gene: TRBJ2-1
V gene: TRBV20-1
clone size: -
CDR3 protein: CSAGEGLPYNEQFF
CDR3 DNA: TGCAGTGCGGGAGAAGGGCTGCCCTACAATGAGCAGTTCTTC

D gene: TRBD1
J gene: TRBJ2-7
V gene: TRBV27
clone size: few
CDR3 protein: CASRNRGRLGYEQYF
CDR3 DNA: TGTGCCAGCAGAAACAGGGGGCGTCTGGGCTACGAGCAGTACTTC

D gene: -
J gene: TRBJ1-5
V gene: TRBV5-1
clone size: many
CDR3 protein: CASSFEGNQPQHF
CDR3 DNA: TGCGCCAGCAGCTTTGAAGGGAATCAGCCCCAGCATTTT

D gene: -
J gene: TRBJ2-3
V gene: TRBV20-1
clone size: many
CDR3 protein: CSAIRTGTDTQYF
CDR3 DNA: TGCAGTGCGATCCGGACTGGCACAGATACGCAGTATTTT

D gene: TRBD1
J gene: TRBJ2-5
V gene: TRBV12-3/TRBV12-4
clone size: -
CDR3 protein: CASSPSGQGGETQYF
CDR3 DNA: TGTGCCAGCAGTCCGAGCGGACAGGGTGGGGAGACCCAGTACTTC

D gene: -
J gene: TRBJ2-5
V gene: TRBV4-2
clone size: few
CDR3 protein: CASSQVGPSGGGGLGQETQYF
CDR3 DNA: TGTGCCAGCAGCCAAGTTGGCCCTTCCGGGGGCGGAGGATTAGGGCAAGAGACCCAGTACTTC

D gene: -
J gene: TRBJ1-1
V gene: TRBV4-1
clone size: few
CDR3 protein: CASSQGSARAGTEAFF
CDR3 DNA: TGCGCCAGCAGCCAAGGTAGTGCCAGGGCGGGCACTGAAGCTTTCTTT

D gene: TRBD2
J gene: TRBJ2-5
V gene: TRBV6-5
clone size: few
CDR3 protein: CASSHTGAGVQETQYF
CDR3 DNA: TGTGCCAGCAGTCACACGGGTGCGGGAGTTCAAGAGACCCAGTACTTC

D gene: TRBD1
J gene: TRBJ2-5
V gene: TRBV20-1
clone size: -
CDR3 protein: CSAISDRDLYF
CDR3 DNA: TGCAGTGCTATAAGTGACAGGGACCTCTACTTC

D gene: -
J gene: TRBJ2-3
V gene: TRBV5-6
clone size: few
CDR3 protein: CASSARLELHTDTQYF
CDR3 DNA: TGTGCCAGCAGCGCCCGACTAGAACTTCACACAGATACGCAGTATTTT

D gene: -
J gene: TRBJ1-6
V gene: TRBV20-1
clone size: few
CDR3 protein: CSARVTGPYNSPLHF
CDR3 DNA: TGCAGTGCTAGGGTTACCGGCCCTTATAATTCACCCCTCCACTTT

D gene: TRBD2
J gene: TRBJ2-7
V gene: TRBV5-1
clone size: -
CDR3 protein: CASWGLAGGLGEQYF
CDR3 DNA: TGCGCCAGCTGGGGGTTAGCGGGAGGCCTCGGTGAGCAGTACTTC

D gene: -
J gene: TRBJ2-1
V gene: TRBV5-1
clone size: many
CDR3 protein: CASSSREFINEQFF
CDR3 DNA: TGCGCCAGCAGCTCACGGGAGTTTATTAATGAGCAGTTCTTC

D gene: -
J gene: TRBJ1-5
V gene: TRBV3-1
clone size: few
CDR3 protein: CASSQGPGAGQPQHF
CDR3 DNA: TGTGCCAGCAGCCAAGGTCCAGGGGCTGGACAGCCCCAGCATTTT